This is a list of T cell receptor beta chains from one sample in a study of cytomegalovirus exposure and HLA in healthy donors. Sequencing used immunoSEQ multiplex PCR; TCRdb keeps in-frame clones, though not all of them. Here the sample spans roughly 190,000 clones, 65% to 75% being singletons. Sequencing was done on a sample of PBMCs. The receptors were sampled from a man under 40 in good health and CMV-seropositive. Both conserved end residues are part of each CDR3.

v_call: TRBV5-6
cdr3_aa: CASSTQRRTTDTQYF

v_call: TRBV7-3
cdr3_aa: CASSLTVANTEAFF

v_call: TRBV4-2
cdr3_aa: CASSQVSETTDTQYF

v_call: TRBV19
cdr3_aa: CASSDRGRANTEAFF

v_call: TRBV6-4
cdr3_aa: CARGSRDEQFF

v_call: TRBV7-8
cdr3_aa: CASSFRSGSIYEQYF

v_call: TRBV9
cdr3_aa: CASSSLLAATNEQFF

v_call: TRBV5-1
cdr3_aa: CASSLGENTQYF

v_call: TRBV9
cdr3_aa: CASSVDQGPNYGYTF

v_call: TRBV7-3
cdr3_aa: CASSLLGLAGEPGYF

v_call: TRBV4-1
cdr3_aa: CASSQGGGVMSTDTQYF

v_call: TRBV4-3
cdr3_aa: CASSHGQGQPQHF

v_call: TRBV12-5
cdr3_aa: CASGLRDRQETQYF

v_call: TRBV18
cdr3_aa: CASSPPGSETQYF

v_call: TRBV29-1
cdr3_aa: CSVGYLYSTDTQYF

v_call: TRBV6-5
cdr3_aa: CASSYSILAGTGELFF

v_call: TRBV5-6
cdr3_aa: CASSPGQGSRNTIYF

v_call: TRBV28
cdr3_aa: CASSPGQNSYEQYF